The source of this T cell receptor beta chain is a study of early T cells in non-severe SARS-CoV-2 infection. Study summary: Chains were not paired, and sequencing was done on bulk RNA from unsorted whole blood.

General study results and limits: There was a bias toward anti-spike CD8 responses in VDJdb matching, which missed private and CD4 specificities.

This clonotype occurred a few times. The antigen remains unidentified. The junction does not match germline at one end; this may be a read error. Researchers tagged individual cDNA molecules with unique molecular identifiers. TCRdb ran MiXCR on the 5' RACE reads and lists one entry per CDR3 protein. The table records tens of thousands of distinct CDR3 sequences, 12% of them present only once. The CDR3 spans 15 residues. Germline V CDR1 and CDR2: SGHNT, YYREEE (reference sequence). Sequenced input: whole blood. The V and J genes are TRBV5-4 and TRBJ2-5; 8 bases line up with TRBD2. The receptor was isolated from an adult who was a healthcare worker with PCR-confirmed SARS-CoV-2 infection or an uninfected control (not recorded which). CDR3 residues: CASSFVAGGQETQYF. CDR3 nucleotides: TGTGCCAGTAGCTTCGTGGCGGGGGGCCAAGAGACCCAGTACTTC.